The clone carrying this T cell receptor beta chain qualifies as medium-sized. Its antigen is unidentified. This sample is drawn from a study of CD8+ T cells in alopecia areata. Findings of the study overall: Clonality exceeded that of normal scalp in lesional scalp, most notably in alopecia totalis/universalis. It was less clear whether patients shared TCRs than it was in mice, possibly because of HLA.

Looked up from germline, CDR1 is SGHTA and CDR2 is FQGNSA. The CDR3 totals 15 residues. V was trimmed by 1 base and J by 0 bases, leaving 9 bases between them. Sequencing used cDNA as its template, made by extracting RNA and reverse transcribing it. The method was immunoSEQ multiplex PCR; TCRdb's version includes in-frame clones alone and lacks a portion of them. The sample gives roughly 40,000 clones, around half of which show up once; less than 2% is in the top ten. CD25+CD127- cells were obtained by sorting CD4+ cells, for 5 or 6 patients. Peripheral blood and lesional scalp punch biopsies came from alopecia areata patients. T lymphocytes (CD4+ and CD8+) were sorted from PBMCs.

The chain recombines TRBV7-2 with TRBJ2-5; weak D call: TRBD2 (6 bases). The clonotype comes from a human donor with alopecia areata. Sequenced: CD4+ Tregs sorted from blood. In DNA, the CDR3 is TGTGCCAGCAGCTTAGTGGCGGGGAACCAAGAGACCCAGTACTTC. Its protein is CASSLVAGNQETQYF.